This T cell receptor beta chain is drawn from a study of a mutant IDH1 vaccine in newly diagnosed glioma. In the study overall: Most patients had received both radiotherapy and temozolomide, the prior options being radiotherapy, temozolomide, or both.

Produced via immunoSEQ multiplex PCR; TCRdb's table is partial and in-frame only. The repertoire consists of roughly 25,000 clones, with around 79% occurring once and the leading ten covering more than 9%. Germline assignment: CDR1 LNHDA and CDR2 SQIVND (reference sequence). The CDR3 runs to 13 residues. Trimming left V 5 bases short and J 4 bases short, with 12 bases between. Stated time point: week 5, during vaccination. A 20-mer mutant IDH1 peptide at 300 ug was injected subcutaneously with topical imiquimod. With respect to this clone: What it binds is not known.

V gene TRBV19 combines with J gene TRBJ2-7, with no clear D. Here the sequenced sample was PBMCs, taken from a glioma patient whose treatment included an IDH1 peptide vaccine. The TCR originated in a man in his forties or fifties with glioma. The CDR3 DNA sequence: TGTGCCAGTAGTCTGCGGCCACAATACGAGCAGTACTTC. It is translated as CASSLRPQYEQYF.